This TCR beta chain originates from a study of monozygotic twins with inflammatory bowel disease. In the case of this clonotype: Its cognate antigen is unknown.

Germline V gives CDR1 ENHRY, CDR2 SYGVKD. This CDR3 contains 13 residues. The study's findings and limits: For IBD patients, clonotypes shared with others were fewer than for healthy twins, especially with disease activity.

The template-switching step introduced UMIs that carried a 6-nucleotide sample barcode. TCRdb reprocessed the 5' RACE reads, with one entry per CDR3 protein and no DNA. This table holds about 330,000 distinct CDR3 sequences. Collection of an approximately 2.5 ml blood sample took place per donor. The receptor comes from a human donor with ulcerative colitis or Crohn's disease, or a healthy co-twin of an affected twin (not recorded which). Sequenced material: blood. The chain combines TRBV10-3 with TRBJ2-5; TCRdb gives TRBD2 as the D gene, but with no DNA this cannot be confirmed. The CDR3 sequence: CAISEREVETQYF.